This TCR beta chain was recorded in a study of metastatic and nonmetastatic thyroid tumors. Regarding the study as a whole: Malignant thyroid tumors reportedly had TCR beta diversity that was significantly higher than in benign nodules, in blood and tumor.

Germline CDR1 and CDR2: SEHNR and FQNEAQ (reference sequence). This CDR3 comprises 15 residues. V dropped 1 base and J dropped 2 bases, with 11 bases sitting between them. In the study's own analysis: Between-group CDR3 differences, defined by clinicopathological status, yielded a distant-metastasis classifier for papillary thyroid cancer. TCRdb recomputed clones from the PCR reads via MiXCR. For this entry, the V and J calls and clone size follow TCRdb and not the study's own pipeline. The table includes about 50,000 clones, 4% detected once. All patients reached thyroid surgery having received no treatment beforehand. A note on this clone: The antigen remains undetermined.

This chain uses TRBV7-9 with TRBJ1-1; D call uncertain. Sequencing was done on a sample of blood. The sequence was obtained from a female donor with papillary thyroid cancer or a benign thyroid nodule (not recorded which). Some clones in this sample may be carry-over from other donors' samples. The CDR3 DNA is TGTGCCAGCAGCTTAGTTTCCGGGGATAACACTGAAGCTTTCTTT. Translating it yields CASSLVSGDNTEAFF.